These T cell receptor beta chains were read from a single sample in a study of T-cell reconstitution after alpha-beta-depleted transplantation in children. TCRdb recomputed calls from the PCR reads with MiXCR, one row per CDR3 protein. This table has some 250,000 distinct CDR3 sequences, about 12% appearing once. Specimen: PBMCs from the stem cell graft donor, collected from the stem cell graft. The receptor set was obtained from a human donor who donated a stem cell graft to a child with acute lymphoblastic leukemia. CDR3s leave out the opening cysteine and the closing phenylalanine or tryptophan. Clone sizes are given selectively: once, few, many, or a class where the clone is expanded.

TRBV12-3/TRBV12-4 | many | ASSPGRESGEAF
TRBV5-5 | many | ASSLTTGVANYGYT
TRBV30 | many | AWSGPYEQY
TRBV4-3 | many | ASSATSGRSETQY
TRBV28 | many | ASRRREAF
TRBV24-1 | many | ATSAPTGDTGELF
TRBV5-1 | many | ASSLKIPGEAF
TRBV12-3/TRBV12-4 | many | ASSTGQGLNTGELF
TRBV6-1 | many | ASKDRGPSPLH
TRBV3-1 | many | ASSQDASNSPLH
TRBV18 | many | ASSPNKETQY
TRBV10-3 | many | AISESFPDEQY
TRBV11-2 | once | ASSSGTLGQQY
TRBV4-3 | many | ASSQASVGPNYGYT
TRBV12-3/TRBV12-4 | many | ASSLVDSKQY
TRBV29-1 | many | SVEVPSDRDPYEQY
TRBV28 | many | ASSGRAVVSYEQY
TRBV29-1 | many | SVVKFRGTSQRDYGYT
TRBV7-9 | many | ASSDSRETQY
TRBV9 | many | ASSTGLAGVRRSYNEQF
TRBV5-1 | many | ASSLNRGGPDTQY
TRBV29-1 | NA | SVEDGGATEAF
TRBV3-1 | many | ASSQDYQRESPYNEQF
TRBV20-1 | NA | SLLSGEGTGELF
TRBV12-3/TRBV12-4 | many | ASSGQHNYGYT
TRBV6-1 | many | ASSFAGQGVKQY
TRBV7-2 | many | ASSFLGSGRTDTQY
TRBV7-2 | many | ASTGGIGRTDTQY
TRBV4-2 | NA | ASSQGTSGGYEQY
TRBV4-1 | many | ASSRASGPHPEKLF
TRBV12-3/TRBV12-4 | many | ASGSGTGAHGYT
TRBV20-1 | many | SAPNRRSSYNSPLH
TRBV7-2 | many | ASSSTVLRGYGYT
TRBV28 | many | ASSSGTSGRGFNEQF
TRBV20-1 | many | SARDKGWGETQY
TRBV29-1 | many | SVPGRASSYEQY
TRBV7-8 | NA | ASSLVSGKHSGANVLT
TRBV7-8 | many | ASSLDGAGLAQY
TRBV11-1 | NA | ASSPLLGRRETQY
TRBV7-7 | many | ASSLEMSDTQY
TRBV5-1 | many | ASSPRNQETQY
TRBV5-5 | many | ASSLAQGANYEQY
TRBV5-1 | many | ASSKSSGRSYNEQF
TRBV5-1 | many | ASSQDGTSYGYT
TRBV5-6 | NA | ASSLIRRQENIHY
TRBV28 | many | ASSLSWGRLMEDTQY
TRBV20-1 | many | SATDFKPDTQY
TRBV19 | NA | ASSIPGQGHNEQF
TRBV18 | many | ASSPMDRSRTEAF
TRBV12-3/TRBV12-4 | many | ASSLTRPTQLTSY
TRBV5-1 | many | ASSAAGATGELF
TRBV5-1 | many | ASSWSTGELF
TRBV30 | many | AWTDRVLRSYT
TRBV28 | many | ASSSGQEETQY
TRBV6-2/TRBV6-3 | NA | ASSYAPTGELF
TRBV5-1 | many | ASSTDGFNSPLH
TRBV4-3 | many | ASSQEWTHIQY
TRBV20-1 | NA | SVGQDNTGELF